The entry below gives a single T cell receptor beta chain sequence along with its context. The antigen remains undetermined. The sample originates from a study of cytomegalovirus exposure and HLA in healthy donors. PCR involved 60 Vbeta and 13 Jbeta primers. The protocol was immunoSEQ multiplex PCR, while the TCRdb copy is restricted to in-frame clones and leaves out a portion. The sample has about 130,000 clones; 76% are singletons. Study results and caveats: Later genetic work tied a missense DCLRE1C variant to beta-chain V and J trimming.

The V end lost 3 bases, the J end lost 7 bases, and 22 bases lay between the germline ends. The V gene's germline CDR1 is MNHNS and CDR2 SASEGT. The CDR3 loop spans 17 amino acids. The sample comprised PBMCs. V and J are TRBV6-1 and TRBJ1-3; TRBD1 is a possible D gene (6 bases). The clonotype was recovered from a man in his forties or fifties in good health and CMV-seronegative. For the CDR3, the DNA is TGTGCCAGCAGTGACCGGGACATGACGATCCTCGGTAACACCATATATTTT. The encoded protein is CASSDRDMTILGNTIYF.